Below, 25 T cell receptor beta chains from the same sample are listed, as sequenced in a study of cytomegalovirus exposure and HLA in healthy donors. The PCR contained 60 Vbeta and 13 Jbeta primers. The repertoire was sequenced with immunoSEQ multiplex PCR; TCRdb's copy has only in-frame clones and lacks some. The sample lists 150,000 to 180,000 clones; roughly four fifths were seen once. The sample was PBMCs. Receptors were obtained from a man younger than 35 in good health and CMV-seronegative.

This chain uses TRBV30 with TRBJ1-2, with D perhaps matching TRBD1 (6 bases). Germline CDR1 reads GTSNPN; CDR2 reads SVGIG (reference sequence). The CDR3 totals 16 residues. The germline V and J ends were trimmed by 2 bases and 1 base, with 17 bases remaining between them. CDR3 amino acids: CAWSIGRGGVNYGYTF. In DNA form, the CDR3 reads TGTGCCTGGAGTATCGGCAGGGGAGGGGTTAACTATGGCTACACCTTC.

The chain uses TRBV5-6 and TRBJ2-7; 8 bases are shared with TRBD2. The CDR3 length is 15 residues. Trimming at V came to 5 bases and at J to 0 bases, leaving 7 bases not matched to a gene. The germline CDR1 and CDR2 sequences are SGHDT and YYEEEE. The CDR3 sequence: CASSEAGGTSYEQYF. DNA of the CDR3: TGTGCCAGCAGTGAGGCGGGAGGCACCTCCTACGAGCAGTACTTC.

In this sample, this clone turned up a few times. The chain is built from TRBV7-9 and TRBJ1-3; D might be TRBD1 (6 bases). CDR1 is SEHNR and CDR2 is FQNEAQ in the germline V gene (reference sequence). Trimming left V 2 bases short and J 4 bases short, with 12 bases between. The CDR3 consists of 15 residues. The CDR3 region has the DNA TGTGCCAGCAGCTTACAACAGGGATCGGGAAACACCATATATTTT. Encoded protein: CASSLQQGSGNTIYF. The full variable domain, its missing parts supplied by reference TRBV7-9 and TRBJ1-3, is DTGVSQNPRHKITKRGQNVTFRCDPISEHNRLYWYRQTLGQGPEFLTYFQNEAQLEKSRLLSDRFSAERPKGSFSTLEIQRTEQGDSAMYLCASSLQQGSGNTIYFGEGSWLTVV.

The CDR3 sequence is CASRATTIAGGGGEQYF. The CDR3 region has the DNA TGTGCCAGTAGGGCGACAACGATAGCGGGAGGAGGTGGCGAGCAGTACTTC. V usage is TRBV19 and J usage is TRBJ2-7, with TRBD2 identical over 10 bases. Germline CDR1 and CDR2: LNHDA and SQIVND (reference sequence). This CDR3 has 17 residues. The V segment lost 6 bases and the J segment 6 bases; nucleotides outside the gene matches: 17.

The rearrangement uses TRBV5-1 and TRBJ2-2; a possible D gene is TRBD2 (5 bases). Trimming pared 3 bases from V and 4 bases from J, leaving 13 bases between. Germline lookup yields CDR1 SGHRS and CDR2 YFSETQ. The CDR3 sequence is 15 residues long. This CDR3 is CASSSEAAATGELFF. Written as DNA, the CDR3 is TGCGCCAGCAGCTCGGAGGCGGCGGCCACCGGGGAGCTGTTTTTT. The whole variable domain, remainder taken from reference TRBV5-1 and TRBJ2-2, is KAGVTQTPRYLIKTRGQQVTLSCSPISGHRSVSWYQQTPGQGLQFLFEYFSETQRNKGNFPGRFSGRQFSNSRSEMNVSTLELGDSALYLCASSSEAAATGELFFGEGSRLTVL.

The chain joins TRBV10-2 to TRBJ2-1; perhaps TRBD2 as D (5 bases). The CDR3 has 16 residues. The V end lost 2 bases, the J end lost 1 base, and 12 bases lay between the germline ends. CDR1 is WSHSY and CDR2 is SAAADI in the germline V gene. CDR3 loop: CASSEPLRGSYNEQFF. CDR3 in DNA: TGCGCCAGCAGTGAGCCCCTTCGAGGGTCCTACAATGAGCAGTTCTTC.

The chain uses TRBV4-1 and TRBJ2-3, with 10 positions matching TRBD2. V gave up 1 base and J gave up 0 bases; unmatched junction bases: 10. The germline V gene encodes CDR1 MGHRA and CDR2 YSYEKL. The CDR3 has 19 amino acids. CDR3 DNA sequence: TGCGCCAGCAGCCAAGTGTCCCTAGCGGGAGCGGGAAGCACAGATACGCAGTATTTT. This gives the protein CASSQVSLAGAGSTDTQYF.

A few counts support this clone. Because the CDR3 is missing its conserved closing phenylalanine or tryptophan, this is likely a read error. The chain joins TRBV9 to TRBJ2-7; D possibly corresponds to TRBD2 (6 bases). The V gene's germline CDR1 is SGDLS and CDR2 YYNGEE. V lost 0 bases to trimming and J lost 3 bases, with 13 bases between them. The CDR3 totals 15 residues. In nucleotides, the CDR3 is TGTGCCAGCAGCGTAGGCGCGGGGCCCAACTACGAGCAGTACTGC. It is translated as CASSVGAGPNYEQYC.

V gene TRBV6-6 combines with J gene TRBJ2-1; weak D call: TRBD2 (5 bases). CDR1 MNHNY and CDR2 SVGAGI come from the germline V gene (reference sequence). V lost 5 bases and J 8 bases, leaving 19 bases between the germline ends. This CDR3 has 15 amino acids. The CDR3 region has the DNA TGTGCCAGCAGTACCCGGGAACCATCCATCGATGAGCAGTTCTTC. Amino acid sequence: CASSTREPSIDEQFF.

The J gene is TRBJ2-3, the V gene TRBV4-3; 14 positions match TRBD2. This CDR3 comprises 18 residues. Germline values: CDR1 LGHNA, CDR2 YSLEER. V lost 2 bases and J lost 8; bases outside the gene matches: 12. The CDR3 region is CASSQQTPGLAGAFTQYF. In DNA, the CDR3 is TGCGCCAGCAGCCAACAGACCCCGGGACTAGCGGGAGCCTTTACGCAGTATTTT.

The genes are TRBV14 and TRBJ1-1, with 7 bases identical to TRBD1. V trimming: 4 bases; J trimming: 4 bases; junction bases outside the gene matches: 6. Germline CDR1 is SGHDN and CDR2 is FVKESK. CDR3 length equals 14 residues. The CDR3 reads CASSPPGGGTEAFF. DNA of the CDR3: TGTGCCAGCAGCCCGCCAGGGGGTGGCACTGAAGCTTTCTTT.

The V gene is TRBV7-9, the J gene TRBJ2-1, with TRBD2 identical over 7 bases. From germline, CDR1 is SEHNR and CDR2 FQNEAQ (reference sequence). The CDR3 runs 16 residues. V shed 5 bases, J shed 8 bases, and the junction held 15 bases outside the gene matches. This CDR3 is CASSITSDRSRHEQFF. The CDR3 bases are TGTGCCAGCAGCATCACTAGCGACCGTAGTCGCCATGAGCAGTTCTTC.

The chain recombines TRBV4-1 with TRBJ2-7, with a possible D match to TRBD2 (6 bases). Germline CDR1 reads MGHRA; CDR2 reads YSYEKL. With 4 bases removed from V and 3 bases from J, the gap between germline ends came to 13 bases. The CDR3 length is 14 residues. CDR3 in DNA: TGCGCCAGCAGCCCTCGGGCGGGGATCTACGAGCAGTACTTC. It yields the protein CASSPRAGIYEQYF.

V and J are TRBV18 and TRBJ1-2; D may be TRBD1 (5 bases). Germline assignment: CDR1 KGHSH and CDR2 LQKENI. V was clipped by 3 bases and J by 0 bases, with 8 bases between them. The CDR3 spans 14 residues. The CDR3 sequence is CASSPGQANYGYTF. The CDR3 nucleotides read TGTGCCAGCTCACCGGGGCAGGCTAACTATGGCTACACCTTC.

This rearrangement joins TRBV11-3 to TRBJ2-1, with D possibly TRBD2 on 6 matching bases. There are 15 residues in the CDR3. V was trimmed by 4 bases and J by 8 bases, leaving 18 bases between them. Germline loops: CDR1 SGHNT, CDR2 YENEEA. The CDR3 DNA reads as TGTGCCAGCAGCTCTTGGGACGCCGCGGGACATGAGCAGTTCTTC. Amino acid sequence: CASSSWDAAGHEQFF.

This CDR3 is CAISESATIPSYEQYF. The CDR3 coding sequence is TGTGCCATCAGTGAGTCGGCGACTATACCCTCCTACGAGCAGTACTTC. This chain joins TRBV10-3 and TRBJ2-7; D may be TRBD2 (5 bases). V lost 0 bases and J lost 0, with 12 bases in between. This CDR3 has 16 amino acids. The germline gives CDR1 ENHRY, CDR2 SYGVKD.

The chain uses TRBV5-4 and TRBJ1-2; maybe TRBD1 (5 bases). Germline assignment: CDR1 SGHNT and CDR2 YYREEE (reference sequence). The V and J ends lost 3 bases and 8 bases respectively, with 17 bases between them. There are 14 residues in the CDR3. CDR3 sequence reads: CASSSPDVGGGYTF. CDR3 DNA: TGTGCCAGCAGCTCCCCTGATGTGGGGGGAGGCTACACCTTC.

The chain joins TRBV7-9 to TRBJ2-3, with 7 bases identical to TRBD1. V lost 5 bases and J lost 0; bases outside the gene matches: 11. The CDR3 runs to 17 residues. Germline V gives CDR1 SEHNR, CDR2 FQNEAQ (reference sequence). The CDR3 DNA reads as TGTGCCAGCAGCCATGCCGACAGGGCCCTTAGCACAGATACGCAGTATTTT. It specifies CASSHADRALSTDTQYF.

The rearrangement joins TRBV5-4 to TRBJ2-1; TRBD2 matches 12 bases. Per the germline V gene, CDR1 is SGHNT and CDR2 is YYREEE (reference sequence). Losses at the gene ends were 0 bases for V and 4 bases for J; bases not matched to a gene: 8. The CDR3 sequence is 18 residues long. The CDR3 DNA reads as TGTGCCAGCAGCTTGGGACCCGAAACTAGCGGGAGGTACAATGAGCAGTTCTTC. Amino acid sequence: CASSLGPETSGRYNEQFF.

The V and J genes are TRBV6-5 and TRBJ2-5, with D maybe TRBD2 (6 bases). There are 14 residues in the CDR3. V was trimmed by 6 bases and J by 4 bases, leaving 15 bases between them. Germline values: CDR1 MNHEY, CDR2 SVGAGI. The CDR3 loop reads CASSPNRGGETQYF. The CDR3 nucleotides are TGTGCCAGCAGCCCAAACCGGGGAGGAGAGACCCAGTACTTC.

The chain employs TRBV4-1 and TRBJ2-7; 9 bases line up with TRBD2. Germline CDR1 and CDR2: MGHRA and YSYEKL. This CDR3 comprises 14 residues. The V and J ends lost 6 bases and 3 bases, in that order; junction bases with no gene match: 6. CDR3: CASSKLAGDYEQYF. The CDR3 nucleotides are TGCGCCAGCAGTAAACTAGCGGGCGACTACGAGCAGTACTTC.

The CDR3 bases are TGTGCCAGCAGCCTGACTAGCGGGAGGGCCGACGGGGAGCTGTTTTTT. Its translation: CASSLTSGRADGELFF. This rearrangement joins TRBV5-4 to TRBJ2-2; 14 bases line up with TRBD2. Germline V gives CDR1 SGHNT, CDR2 YYREEE (reference sequence). CDR3 length: 16 residues. With 4 bases clipped from V and 7 bases from J, the junction kept 6 bases outside the gene matches.

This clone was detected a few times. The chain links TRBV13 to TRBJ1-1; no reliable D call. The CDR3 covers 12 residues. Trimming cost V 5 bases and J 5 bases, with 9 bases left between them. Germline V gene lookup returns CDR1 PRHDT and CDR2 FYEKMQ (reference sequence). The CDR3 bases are TGTGCCAGCAGCACAGACCGGACTGAAGCTTTCTTT. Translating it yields CASSTDRTEAFF.

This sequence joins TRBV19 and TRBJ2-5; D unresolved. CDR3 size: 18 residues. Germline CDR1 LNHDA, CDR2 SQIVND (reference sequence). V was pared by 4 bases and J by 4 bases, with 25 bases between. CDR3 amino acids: CASSTLPPPLLRGETQYF. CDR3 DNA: TGTGCCAGTAGTACCCTCCCTCCTCCACTGTTACGAGGAGAGACCCAGTACTTC.

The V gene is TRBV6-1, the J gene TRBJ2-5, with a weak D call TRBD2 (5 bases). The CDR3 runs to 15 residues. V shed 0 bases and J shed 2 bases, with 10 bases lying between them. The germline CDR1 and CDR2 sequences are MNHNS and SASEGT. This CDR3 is CASSEASAGQETQYF. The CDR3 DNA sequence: TGTGCCAGCAGTGAAGCATCCGCGGGTCAAGAGACCCAGTACTTC.